A single sample gave rise to the 14 T cell receptor beta chains below, sequenced in a study of blood T cell repertoires in COVID-19. Produced via immunoSEQ multiplex PCR; TCRdb's table is partial and in-frame only. The sample shows fewer than 350,000 clones, 90% of them seen only once. Specimen: PBMCs or T cells enriched from blood (not recorded which). These receptors came from a woman in her late teens or twenties with acute COVID-19.

The gene calls are TRBV19 and TRBJ1-6, with TRBD1 identical over 11 bases. The J segment lost 10 bases and the V segment lost 6 bases, leaving 5 bases of the junction unmatched. CDR1 is LNHDA and CDR2 is SQIVND in the germline V gene (reference sequence). The CDR3 loop spans 14 amino acids. CDR3 amino acids: CASRIGTGGSPLHF. The CDR3 DNA reads TGTGCCAGTAGAATCGGGACAGGGGGGTCACCCCTCCACTTT.

The chain recombines TRBV19 with TRBJ1-2; D perhaps matches TRBD1 (6 bases). Germline CDR1 reads LNHDA; CDR2 reads SQIVND (reference sequence). The CDR3 has 14 amino acids. V was trimmed by 3 bases and J by 5 bases, leaving 13 bases between them. The CDR3 coding sequence is TGTGCCAGTAGTATCGTAACAGGGCGGTATGGCTACACCTTC. It encodes CASSIVTGRYGYTF.

V gene TRBV7-2 combines with J gene TRBJ2-1, with TRBD2 matching 7 bases. This CDR3 contains 15 residues. The germline gives CDR1 SGHTA, CDR2 FQGNSA. Unmatched junction bases numbered 5, after V lost 6 bases and J lost 0 bases. As DNA, the CDR3 is TGTGCCAGCAGGAAAGCGGGAAGCTCCTACAATGAGCAGTTCTTC. It codes for CASRKAGSSYNEQFF.

The sample holds a few counts of this clone. This chain joins TRBV27 and TRBJ1-1, with TRBD1 as a possible D gene (6 bases). This CDR3 contains 15 residues. The germline gives CDR1 MNHEY, CDR2 SMNVEV (reference sequence). V was pared by 5 bases and J by 1 base, with 14 bases between. CDR3 in DNA: TGTGCCAGCAGTCAAGGACAGTTGGGGAACACTGAAGCTTTCTTT. Its translation is CASSQGQLGNTEAFF.

Ten or more counts support this clone. This chain uses TRBV15 with TRBJ2-5; 8 bases match TRBD1. With 3 bases clipped from V and 5 bases from J, the junction kept 5 bases outside the gene matches. The CDR3 totals 14 residues. From germline, CDR1 is LNHNV and CDR2 YYDKDF (reference sequence). CDR3 sequence: CATSSSGGMETQYF. The CDR3 DNA is TGTGCCACCAGCAGCTCAGGGGGCATGGAGACCCAGTACTTC. Drawing the rest from reference TRBV15 and TRBJ2-5, the complete variable domain is DAMVIQNPRYQVTQFGKPVTLSCSQTLNHNVMYWYQQKSSQAPKLLFHYYDKDFNNEADTPDNFQSRRPNTSFCFLDIRSPGLGDTAMYLCATSSSGGMETQYFGPGTRLLVL.

The gene calls are TRBV18 and TRBJ2-7; D gene uncertain. Germline V gene lookup returns CDR1 KGHSH and CDR2 LQKENI. Between the trimmed V and J ends, which lost 2 bases and 5 bases, there was a span of 22 bases. The CDR3 spans 17 residues. The CDR3 nucleotides read TGTGCCAGCTCACCAATTTTTGGTGGCACCGCCCTCCACGAGCAGTACTTC. This sequence encodes CASSPIFGGTALHEQYF.

The V gene is TRBV18, the J gene TRBJ1-1, with TRBD1 matching over 9 bases. V lost 7 bases to trimming and J lost 1 base; unmatched junction nucleotides: 10. This CDR3 is built from 16 residues. CDR1 and CDR2 from the germline V gene are KGHSH and LQKENI. The CDR3 reads CASFGQGREGNTEAFF. CDR3 coding DNA: TGTGCCAGCTTTGGACAGGGGCGAGAGGGGAACACTGAAGCTTTCTTT.

CDR3 nucleotide sequence: TGTGCCAGCAGCATACCGCCGGGACAGGGAACCTACGAGCAGTACTTC. It translates to CASSIPPGQGTYEQYF. The rearrangement links TRBV21-1 to TRBJ2-7; the D call in the table, TRBD1, was not verified against the DNA. TRBV21-1 is recorded as a pseudogene. The CDR3 spans 16 residues.

This chain connects TRBV18 to TRBJ2-7, with D hard to call. The CDR3 consists of 13 residues. V dropped 4 bases and J dropped 2 bases, with 9 bases sitting between them. Germline assignment: CDR1 KGHSH and CDR2 LQKENI. The CDR3 DNA reads TGTGCCAGCTCACGTCAGGCAACCTACGAGCAGTACTTC. The encoded protein is CASSRQATYEQYF.

V usage is TRBV4-3 and J usage is TRBJ2-7; the D gene is possibly TRBD2 (6 bases). The V end lost 1 base, the J end lost 2 bases, and 12 bases lay between the germline ends. The V gene's germline CDR1 is LGHNA and CDR2 YSLEER. The CDR3 loop spans 15 amino acids. DNA for the CDR3: TGCGCCAGCAGCCAAGGATCCGGGGGAGCCTACGAGCAGTACTTC. Protein: CASSQGSGGAYEQYF.

This clone appeared a single time. The chain combines TRBV13 with TRBJ2-5, with 7 nucleotides matching TRBD2. The V gene's germline CDR1 is PRHDT and CDR2 FYEKMQ (reference sequence). V was pared by 5 bases and J by 2 bases, with 11 bases of the junction left unmatched. The CDR3 is 16 amino acids. The CDR3 region is CASSRRASGGQETQYF. The CDR3 region has the DNA TGTGCCAGCAGCCGTCGGGCTAGCGGTGGGCAAGAGACCCAGTACTTC.

The genes are TRBV5-8 and TRBJ2-7; D is possibly TRBD2 (6 bases). Germline CDR1 is SGHTS and CDR2 is YDEGEE. The CDR3 sequence is 14 residues long. V was cut by 4 bases and J by 1 base, with 12 bases left in between. The CDR3 coding sequence is TGTGCCAGCAGCCAGCGGGTCCTATCCTACGAGCAGTACTTC. It encodes CASSQRVLSYEQYF.

This chain links TRBV5-4 with TRBJ2-1, with 7 bases matching TRBD1. The CDR3 extends over 15 amino acids. Germline V gene lookup returns CDR1 SGHNT and CDR2 YYREEE (reference sequence). Trimming cost V 4 bases and J 1 base; bases outside gene matches: 5. The CDR3, as DNA: TGTGCCAGCAGCACACGACAGGGATCCTACAATGAGCAGTTCTTC. Translation: CASSTRQGSYNEQFF.

The chain recombines TRBV9 with TRBJ2-1; 9 bases fit TRBD2. Germline V gene sequence: CDR1 SGDLS, CDR2 YYNGEE. This CDR3 contains 15 residues. The junction had 7 bases not matched to a gene; V was cut back by 4 bases and J by 5 bases. The CDR3 loop is CASSTLSGRDNEQFF. The CDR3 region has the DNA TGTGCCAGCAGCACCCTTAGCGGGAGAGACAATGAGCAGTTCTTC.